These T cell receptor beta chains were read from a single sample in a study of T cell responses to AZD1222 COVID-19 vaccine. Sequenced by immunoSEQ multiplex PCR; TCRdb stores in-frame clones only, minus some. The table shows about 93,000 clones, with over 70% occurring only once. Specimen: peripheral blood, collected on day 0 of AZD1222 vaccination. The receptors come from an adult in good health. Each CDR3 is given with its conserved first and last residue.

v_call	j_call	cdr3_aa
TRBV5-1	TRBJ2-5	CASSLGGIQETQYF
TRBV28	TRBJ1-1	CASRRQGHTEAFF
TRBV20-1	TRBJ2-1	CSARGGHEQFF
TRBV13	TRBJ1-1	CASSFRDRGWGNTEAFF
TRBV11-1	TRBJ2-1	CASSRLAGTNNEQFF
TRBV11-1	TRBJ2-5	CASSLVRWEETQYF
TRBV9	TRBJ1-6	CASSAGTGALRTPLHF
TRBV18	TRBJ1-1	CASSPDWGPVTEAFF
TRBV7-2	TRBJ1-1	CASSPGQGNTEAFF
TRBV19	TRBJ2-5	CASSPRQGFSQVTQYF
TRBV6-5	TRBJ1-5	CASSRQKEGQPQHF
TRBV19	TRBJ1-1	CASSRTGLRAFF
TRBV5-6	TRBJ1-2	CASSWVGKSDGYTF
TRBV6-5	TRBJ1-5	CASSQDQPQHF
TRBV30	TRBJ1-1	CAWANGDYTEAFF
TRBV10-3	TRBJ1-3	CAISEIPPGTGNTIYF
TRBV4-2	TRBJ1-2	CASSQETGEAGGYTF
TRBV10-3	TRBJ2-3	CAILRGTGSGDTQYF
TRBV15	TRBJ1-5	CATTREYSNQPQHF
TRBV28	TRBJ2-2	CASSWGGTGELFF
TRBV25-1	TRBJ2-7	CASSPTGPHYEQYF
TRBV11-2	TRBJ1-1	CASSLEGQNEAFF
TRBV19	TRBJ2-2	CASSIEWTGELFF
TRBV30	TRBJ2-5	CAWGLATLGTQYF
TRBV18	TRBJ1-4	CASSRGGGALEKLFF
TRBV9	TRBJ2-3	CASSPELAATDTQYF
TRBV7-8	TRBJ1-5	CASTRAVSNQPQHF
TRBV7-7	TRBJ2-5	CASSRTSGQETQYF
TRBV7-9	TRBJ1-1	CASSAGGGTEAFF
TRBV6-1	TRBJ2-2	CASSEWRGPRSGELFF
TRBV6-5	TRBJ1-1	CASSYSRGRGNTEAFF
TRBV6-5	TRBJ1-4	CASRGVANEKLFF
TRBV28	TRBJ2-7	CASSPATTPYEQYF
TRBV7-8	TRBJ1-2	CASSLAPPDPYGYTF
TRBV12-3/TRBV12-4	TRBJ2-7	CASSKDRSYEQYF
TRBV5-6	TRBJ2-7	CASSLGFGDEQYF
TRBV28	TRBJ2-7	CASSPGGAGVYEQYF
TRBV5-5	TRBJ2-5	CASSLDSETQYF
TRBV18	TRBJ2-5	CASSPRDRQETQYF
TRBV2	TRBJ1-3	CASKADAGNTIYF
TRBV29-1	TRBJ1-6	CSVAQGGSPLHF